This TCR beta chain was found in a study of OX40 agonist ivuxolimab in advanced cancers. Across the whole study: Ivuxolimab is a fully human IgG2 antibody that activates OX40 (CD134). Subjects had a mean age of around 60 years, with a range of about 20 to 85; less than 90% were male.

Measured with immunoSEQ multiplex PCR; TCRdb has only the in-frame clones, and not every one. Among over 45,000 clones listed, roughly 84% were seen once. Study-wide results and caveats: At 0.1 to 3.0 mg/kg and by week 6, CD4+ and CD8+ T cells in the blood had expanded clonally.

Notes on this clone: Its cognate antigen is unknown.

The starting material was CD4+ or CD8+ T cells sorted from blood, obtained in a trial of the OX40 agonist ivuxolimab. The origin of this receptor is an adult with an advanced solid tumor such as melanoma, head and neck, liver or kidney cancer.

The CDR3 nucleotides are TGTGCCAGCAGTGAAGGGCCCGTCCGCTCCTACGAGCAGTACTTC. Amino acids: CASSEGPVRSYEQYF. This sequence joins TRBV6-1 and TRBJ2-7, with no clear D. V shed 1 base and J shed 0 bases, with 10 bases lying between them. The CDR3 length is 15 residues. CDR1 is MNHNS and CDR2 is SASEGT in the germline V gene.